A single sample gave rise to the 18 T cell receptor beta chains below, sequenced in a study of preoperative IRX-2 immunotherapy in early breast cancer. The repertoire was sequenced with immunoSEQ multiplex PCR; TCRdb's copy has only in-frame clones and lacks some. The sample contains around 22,000 clones, 80% to 90% of which appear only once. The treatment denotes: preoperative locoregional IRX-2 cytokine immunotherapy. Sequences were derived from tumor tissue, sampled after IRX-2 immunotherapy. These receptors were collected from a human donor with breast cancer.

This sequence joins TRBV18 and TRBJ1-1, with D uncertain. V lost 2 bases to trimming and J lost 0 bases, with 4 bases between them. This CDR3 has 13 residues. The V gene's germline CDR1 is KGHSH and CDR2 LQKENI. The CDR3 coding sequence is TGTGCCAGCTCACCATTTGTGAACACTGAAGCTTTCTTT. Translating it yields CASSPFVNTEAFF.

The chain employs TRBV2 and TRBJ1-5, with a possible D match to TRBD1 (6 bases). The CDR3 sequence is 14 residues long. Per the germline V gene, CDR1 is SNHLY and CDR2 is FYNNEI. Trimming stripped 7 bases from V and 4 bases from J, with 14 bases between. The CDR3 sequence: CASTPGQTNQPQHF. The CDR3, as DNA: TGTGCCAGCACTCCCGGACAGACTAATCAGCCCCAGCATTTT.

The chain uses TRBV5-4 and TRBJ2-2, with 13 bases matching TRBD2. After removal of 4 bases from V and 2 bases from J, the junction contained 5 bases not matched to a gene. This CDR3 contains 17 residues. CDR1 and CDR2 (germline): SGHNT, YYREEE (reference sequence). DNA for the CDR3: TGTGCCAGCAGCGAGACTAGCGGGGGGCCCAACACCGGGGAGCTGTTTTTT. This codes for CASSETSGGPNTGELFF.

CDR3: CASSYSLQGGDTEAFF. The CDR3 DNA sequence: TGCGCCAGCAGCTACTCTCTACAGGGAGGGGATACTGAAGCTTTCTTT. The chain recombines TRBV5-1 with TRBJ1-1, with D maybe TRBD1 (6 bases). The CDR3 covers 16 residues. The germline V gene encodes CDR1 SGHRS and CDR2 YFSETQ. Between the trimmed V and J ends, which lost 3 bases and 5 bases, there was a span of 20 bases.

This chain joins TRBV28 and TRBJ2-1; TRBD2 might be the D (5 bases). Between the trimmed V and J ends, which lost 6 bases and 15 bases, there was a span of 15 bases. This CDR3 is built from 11 residues. Per the germline V gene, CDR1 is MDHEN and CDR2 is SYDVKM. CDR3 bases: TGTGCCAGCAGCCAAGGACTCCGCTCGTTCTTC. Translation gives CASSQGLRSFF.

The chain couples TRBV2 to TRBJ2-5; D gene unclear. Germline CDR1 reads SNHLY; CDR2 reads FYNNEI. The CDR3 has 14 residues. The V and J ends lost 4 bases and 1 base respectively, with 10 bases between them. CDR3 residues: CASSVRRLQETQYF. The DNA for the CDR3 is TGTGCCAGCAGTGTCCGACGTCTCCAAGAGACCCAGTACTTC.

The rearrangement uses TRBV6-1 and TRBJ1-1; D is perhaps TRBD1 (5 bases). Germline CDR1 reads MNHNS; CDR2 reads SASEGT. Trimming took off 0 bases at V and 11 bases at J, with 16 bases between the two ends. The CDR3 spans 14 residues. DNA for the CDR3: TGTGCCAGCAGTGAAGCTAGAGACAGCAGTCAGGCTTTCTTT. It codes for CASSEARDSSQAFF.

The chain carries TRBV6-5 and TRBJ1-5; 10 nucleotides align to TRBD1. The CDR3 sequence is 15 residues long. The V and J ends lost 6 bases and 6 bases, in that order; junction bases with no gene match: 8. Germline loops: CDR1 MNHEY, CDR2 SVGAGI. The CDR3 loop is CASSRGQGIGQPQHF. CDR3 nucleotide sequence: TGTGCCAGCAGCAGGGGACAGGGGATCGGTCAGCCCCAGCATTTT.

The chain uses TRBV2 and TRBJ2-5; the match to TRBD2 covers 11 bases. The J call is in doubt because the DNA end fits TRBJ2-7 better. This CDR3 has 16 residues. Germline assignment: CDR1 SNHLY and CDR2 FYNNEI. The CDR3 sequence is CASSFSGGAYSYEQYF. CDR3 sequence (DNA): TGTGCCAGCAGTTTTAGCGGGGGGGCCTACTCCTACGAGCAGTACTTC.

This clone qualifies as medium-sized. The chain uses TRBV6-1 and TRBJ1-1; TRBD1 matches 7 bases. The CDR3 covers 15 residues. Losses at the gene ends were 4 bases for V and 6 bases for J; bases not matched to a gene: 11. Germline values: CDR1 MNHNS, CDR2 SASEGT. In DNA, the CDR3 is TGTGCCAGCAGTGGGCAAGAGGAGGGGGCCTCTGAAGCTTTCTTT. Protein product: CASSGQEEGASEAFF.

This chain connects TRBV12-5 to TRBJ1-4, with a tentative D call TRBD1 (5 bases). Germline lookup yields CDR1 LGHNT and CDR2 FRNRAP. The CDR3 spans 14 residues. The V and J ends lost 3 bases and 7 bases respectively, with 12 bases between them. Here the CDR3 reads CASGFWAGGEKLFF. CDR3 nucleotides: TGTGCTAGTGGTTTTTGGGCGGGGGGTGAAAAACTGTTTTTT. Supplemented by reference TRBV12-5 and TRBJ1-4, the full variable domain reads DARVTQTPRHKVTEMGQEVTMRCQPILGHNTVFWYRQTMMQGLELLAYFRNRAPLDDSGMPKDRFSAEMPDATLATLKIQPSEPRDSAVYFCASGFWAGGEKLFFGSGTQLSVL.

This chain uses TRBV9 with TRBJ1-3, with D unclear. This CDR3 spans 17 amino acids. The ends were cut back, 0 bases at V and 0 bases at J, with 13 bases in the middle. CDR1 is SGDLS and CDR2 is YYNGEE in the germline V gene. The CDR3 nucleotides read TGTGCCAGCAGCGTAGGAGTAGGCCCAAACTCTGGAAACACCATATATTTT. Translation gives CASSVGVGPNSGNTIYF.

The gene calls are TRBV15 and TRBJ1-2; D is ambiguous. CDR3 length equals 16 residues. The ends were cut back, 0 bases at V and 5 bases at J, with 16 bases in the middle. CDR1 and CDR2 from the germline V gene are LNHNV and YYDKDF (reference sequence). This CDR3 is CATSRDKKDQGYGYTF. The CDR3 nucleotides read TGTGCCACCAGCAGAGATAAGAAGGACCAAGGATATGGCTACACCTTC.

The J gene is TRBJ1-5, the V gene TRBV2, with unresolved D. Trimming removed 4 bases from V and 4 bases from J, with 5 bases in between. Germline V gene data show CDR1 as SNHLY and CDR2 as FYNNEI. The CDR3 totals 12 residues. The CDR3 sequence: CASSVGNQPQHF. The DNA for the CDR3 is TGTGCCAGCAGTGTCGGGAATCAGCCCCAGCATTTT.

In this sample, this clone turned up once. V is TRBV11-3 and J is TRBJ1-4; D gene unclear. Looked up from germline, CDR1 is SGHNT and CDR2 is YENEEA. The length of the CDR3 is 14 residues. The V gene lost 2 bases and the J gene lost 4 bases, with 8 bases spanning the gap. The CDR3 reads CASSLMAGNEKLFF. CDR3 DNA sequence: TGTGCCAGCAGCTTAATGGCGGGTAATGAAAAACTGTTTTTT.

The genes are TRBV11-2 and TRBJ2-1; possible D gene TRBD2, 6 bases. This CDR3 region has 14 residues. V lost 1 base, J lost 9 bases, and 13 bases lay in between. Germline V gene lookup returns CDR1 SGHAT and CDR2 FQNNGV. CDR3 in amino acids: CASSLVGGSGEQFF. The CDR3 nucleotides read TGTGCCAGCAGCTTAGTTGGAGGGTCTGGTGAGCAGTTCTTC.

The chain employs TRBV6-4 and TRBJ1-5; D is uncertain. Trimming took off 4 bases at V and 6 bases at J, with 10 bases between the two ends. The germline CDR1 and CDR2 sequences are MRHNA and SNTAGT. The CDR3 loop spans 13 amino acids. The CDR3 DNA is TGTGCCAGCAGTGCCCAGGACGGTCAGCCCCAGCATTTT. Its protein product is CASSAQDGQPQHF.

V gene TRBV5-1 combines with J gene TRBJ2-6; D remains ambiguous. This CDR3 region has 14 residues. V lost 4 bases and J lost 2, with 7 bases in between. Germline V gene lookup returns CDR1 SGHRS and CDR2 YFSETQ. CDR3 loop: CASSPVTGANVLTF. CDR3 sequence (DNA): TGCGCCAGCAGCCCCGTGACTGGGGCCAACGTCCTGACTTTC.